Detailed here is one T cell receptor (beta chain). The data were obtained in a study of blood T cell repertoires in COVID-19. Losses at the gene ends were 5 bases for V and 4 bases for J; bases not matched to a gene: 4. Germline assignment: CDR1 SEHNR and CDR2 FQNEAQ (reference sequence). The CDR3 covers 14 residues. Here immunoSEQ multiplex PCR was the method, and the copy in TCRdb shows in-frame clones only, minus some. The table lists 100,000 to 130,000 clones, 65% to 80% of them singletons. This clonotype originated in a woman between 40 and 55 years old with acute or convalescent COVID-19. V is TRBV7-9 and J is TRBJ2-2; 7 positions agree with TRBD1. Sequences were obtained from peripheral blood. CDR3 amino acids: CASSDRVGTGELFF. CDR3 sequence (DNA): TGTGCCAGCAGCGACAGGGTGGGCACCGGGGAGCTGTTTTTT.